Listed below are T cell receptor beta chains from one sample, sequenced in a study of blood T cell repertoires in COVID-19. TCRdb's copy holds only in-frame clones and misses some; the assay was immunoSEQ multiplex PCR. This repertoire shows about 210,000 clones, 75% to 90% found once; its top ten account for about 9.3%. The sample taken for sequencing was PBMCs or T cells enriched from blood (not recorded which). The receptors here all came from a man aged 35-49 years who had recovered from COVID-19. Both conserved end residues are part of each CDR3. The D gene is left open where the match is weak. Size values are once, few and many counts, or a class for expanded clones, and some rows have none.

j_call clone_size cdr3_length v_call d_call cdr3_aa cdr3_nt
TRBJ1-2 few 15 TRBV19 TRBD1 CASSIRGQGSYGYTF TGTGCCAGTAGTATTCGAGGACAGGGGAGCTATGGCTACACCTTC
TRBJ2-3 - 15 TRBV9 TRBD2 CASSVAGTRTDTQYF TGTGCCAGCAGCGTAGCTGGGACTAGAACAGATACGCAGTATTTT
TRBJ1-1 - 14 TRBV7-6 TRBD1 CASSRDRVNTEAFF TGTGCCAGCAGCCGGGACAGGGTGAACACTGAAGCTTTCTTT
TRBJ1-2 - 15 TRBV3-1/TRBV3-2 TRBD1 CASSLGTALRYGYTF TGTGCCAGCAGCCTTGGGACAGCACTCCGCTATGGCTACACCTTC
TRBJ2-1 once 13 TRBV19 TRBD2 CASSIGGLAGVFF TGTGCCAGTAGTATAGGGGGACTAGCGGGAGTTTTCTTC
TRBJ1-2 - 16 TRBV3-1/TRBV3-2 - CASSQGNRFSDYGYTF TGTGCCAGCAGCCAAGGAAACAGGTTCTCGGACTATGGCTACACCTTC
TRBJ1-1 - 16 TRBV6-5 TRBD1 CASSYSWTGTNTEAFF TGTGCCAGCAGTTACTCATGGACAGGGACGAACACTGAAGCTTTCTTT
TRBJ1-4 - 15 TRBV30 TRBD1 CAWSASRGTGEKLFF TGTGCCTGGAGTGCCAGTAGAGGGACAGGGGAAAAACTGTTTTTT
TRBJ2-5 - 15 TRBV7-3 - CASSLGARGAETQYF TGTGCCAGCAGCTTAGGGGCTCGGGGGGCTGAGACCCAGTACTTC
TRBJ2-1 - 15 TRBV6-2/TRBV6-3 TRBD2 CASSSSSSGGNEQFF TGTGCCAGCAGTTCCAGCTCTAGCGGGGGCAATGAGCAGTTCTTC